This T cell receptor (beta chain) was sequenced during a study of technical replicates of blood from several donors. This CDR3 region has 16 residues. Trimming pared 4 bases from V and 1 base from J, leaving 16 bases between. CDR1 is SGHKS and CDR2 is YYEKEE in the germline V gene (reference sequence). The assay was immunoSEQ multiplex PCR, and TCRdb's table has in-frame clones only and misses some. Here the sample spans over 55,000 clones, approximately 97% being singletons. Sequences were obtained from T cells isolated from PBMCs. The chain is built from TRBV5-5 and TRBJ2-3, with D possibly being TRBD2 (5 bases). The clonotype comes from a human donor in good health. Here the CDR3 reads CASSAPGWERTDTQYF. In DNA, the CDR3 is TGTGCCAGCAGCGCCCCCGGTTGGGAGCGCACAGATACGCAGTATTTT.